The source of this T cell receptor beta chain is a study of cytotoxic CD8 clonotypes in ibrutinib-treated CLL. Study-level background: An average of roughly 250,000 productive templates and approximately 91,000 productive rearrangements was obtained per sample.

Study findings and constraints: Contraction or stability on treatment characterized the public clonotypes, which were uncommon.

Details on this clone: What it binds is unknown.

The V gene end was trimmed by 5 bases and the J gene end by 5 bases; junction bases not matched to a gene: 14. Germline CDR1 MDHEN, CDR2 SYDVKM. The CDR3 length is 16 residues. Here immunoSEQ multiplex PCR was the method, and the copy in TCRdb shows in-frame clones only, minus some. The table includes roughly 180,000 clones, about 84% detected once. The material sequenced was PBMCs, taken after 24 months of ibrutinib treatment. The receptor was isolated from a human donor with chronic lymphocytic leukemia. The chain carries TRBV28 and TRBJ2-5; 7 nucleotides align to TRBD2. CDR3 nucleotide sequence: TGTGCCAGCAGTCCCAGCCCCTCCTGGGGGGGGGAGACCCAGTACTTC. Its protein is CASSPSPSWGGETQYF.